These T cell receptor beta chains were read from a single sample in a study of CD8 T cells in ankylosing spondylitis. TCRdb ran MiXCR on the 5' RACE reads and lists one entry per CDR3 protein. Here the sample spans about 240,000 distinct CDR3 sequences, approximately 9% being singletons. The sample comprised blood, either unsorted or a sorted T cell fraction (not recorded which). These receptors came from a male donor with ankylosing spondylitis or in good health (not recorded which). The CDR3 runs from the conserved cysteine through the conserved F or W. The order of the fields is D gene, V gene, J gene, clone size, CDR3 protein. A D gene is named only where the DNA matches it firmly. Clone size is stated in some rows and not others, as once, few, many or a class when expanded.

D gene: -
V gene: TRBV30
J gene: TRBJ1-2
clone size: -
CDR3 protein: CAWADSPIYGYTF

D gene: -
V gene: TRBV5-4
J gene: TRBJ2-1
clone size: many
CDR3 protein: CASSLRGAGEQFF

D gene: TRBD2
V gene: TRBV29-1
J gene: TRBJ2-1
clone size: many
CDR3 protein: CSADPTSGKYNEQFF

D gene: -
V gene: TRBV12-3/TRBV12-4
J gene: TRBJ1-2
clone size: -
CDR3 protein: CASSWSRSLYGYTF

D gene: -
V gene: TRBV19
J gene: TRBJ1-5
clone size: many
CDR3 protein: CASSISPRYSNQPQHF

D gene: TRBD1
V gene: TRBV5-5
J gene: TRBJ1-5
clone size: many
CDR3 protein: CASSVGQNSNQPQHF

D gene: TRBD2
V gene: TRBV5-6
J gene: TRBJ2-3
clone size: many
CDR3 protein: CASSLMGGDTQYF

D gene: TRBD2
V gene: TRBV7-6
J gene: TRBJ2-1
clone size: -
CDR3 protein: CASSLPRTSGSRYEQFF

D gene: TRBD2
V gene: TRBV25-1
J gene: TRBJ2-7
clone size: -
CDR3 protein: CASSRGGANEQYF

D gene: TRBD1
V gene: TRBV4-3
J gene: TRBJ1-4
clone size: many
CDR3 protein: CASSPSPGQGGEKLFF

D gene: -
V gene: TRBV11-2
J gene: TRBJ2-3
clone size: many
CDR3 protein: CASSLYSRGGTDTQYF

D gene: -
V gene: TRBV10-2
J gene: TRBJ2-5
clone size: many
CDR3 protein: CASSESTGQETQYF

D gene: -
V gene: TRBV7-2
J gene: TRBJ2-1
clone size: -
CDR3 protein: CASSLKGTPPRGEQFF

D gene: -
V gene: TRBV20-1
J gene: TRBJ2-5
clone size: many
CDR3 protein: CSARKGETQYF

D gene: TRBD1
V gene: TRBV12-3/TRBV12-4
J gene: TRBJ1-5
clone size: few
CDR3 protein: CASSPGGLGNQPQHF

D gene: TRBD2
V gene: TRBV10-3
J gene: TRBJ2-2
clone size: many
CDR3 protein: CAISESASGPRTGELFF

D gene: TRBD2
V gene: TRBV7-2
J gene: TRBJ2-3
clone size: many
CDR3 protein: CASSLRWGGSTDTQYF

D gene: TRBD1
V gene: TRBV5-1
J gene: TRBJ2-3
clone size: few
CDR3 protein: CASSPGVQGTDTQYF

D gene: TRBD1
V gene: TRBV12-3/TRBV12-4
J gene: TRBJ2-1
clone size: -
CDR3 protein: CASSPDKGTGPYNEQFF

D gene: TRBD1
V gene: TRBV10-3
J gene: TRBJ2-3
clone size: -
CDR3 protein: CAIGTTGGDTQYF

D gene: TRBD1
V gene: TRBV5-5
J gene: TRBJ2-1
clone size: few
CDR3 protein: CASSWDRAGYSNEQFF

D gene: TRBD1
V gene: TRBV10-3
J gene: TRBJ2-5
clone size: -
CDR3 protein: CAISERTGRFRRGGETQYF